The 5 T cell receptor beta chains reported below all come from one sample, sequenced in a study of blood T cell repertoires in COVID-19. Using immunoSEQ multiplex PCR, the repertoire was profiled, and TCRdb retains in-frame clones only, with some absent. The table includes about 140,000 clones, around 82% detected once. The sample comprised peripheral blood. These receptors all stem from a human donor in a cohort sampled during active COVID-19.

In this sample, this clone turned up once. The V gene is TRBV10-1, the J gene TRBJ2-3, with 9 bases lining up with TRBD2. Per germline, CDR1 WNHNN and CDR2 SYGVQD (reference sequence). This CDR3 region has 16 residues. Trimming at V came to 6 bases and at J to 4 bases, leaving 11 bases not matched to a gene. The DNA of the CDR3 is TGCGCCAGCAGCGAGAGTGGGCGGGGGGGCCCAGATACGCAGTATTTT. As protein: CASSESGRGGPDTQYF.

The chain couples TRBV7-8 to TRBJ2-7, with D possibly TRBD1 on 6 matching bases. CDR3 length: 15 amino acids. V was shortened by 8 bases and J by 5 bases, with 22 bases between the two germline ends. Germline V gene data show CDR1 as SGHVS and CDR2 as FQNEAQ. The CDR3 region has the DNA TGTGCCAGCGAGCTGGGCGTGGGGGCAATGAACGAGCAGTACTTC. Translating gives CASELGVGAMNEQYF.

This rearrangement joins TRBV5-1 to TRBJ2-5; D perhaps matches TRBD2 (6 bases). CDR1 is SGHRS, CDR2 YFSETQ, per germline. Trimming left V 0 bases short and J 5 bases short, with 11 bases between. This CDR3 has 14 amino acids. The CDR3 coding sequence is TGCGCCAGCAGCTTGGTCGGCAGCGGGGAGACCCAGTACTTC. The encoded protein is CASSLVGSGETQYF.

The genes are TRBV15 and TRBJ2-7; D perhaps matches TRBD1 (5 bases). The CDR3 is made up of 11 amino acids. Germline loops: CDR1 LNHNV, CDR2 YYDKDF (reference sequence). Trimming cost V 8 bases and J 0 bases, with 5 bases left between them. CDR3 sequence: CATGASYEQYF. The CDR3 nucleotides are TGTGCCACCGGGGCCTCCTACGAGCAGTACTTC.

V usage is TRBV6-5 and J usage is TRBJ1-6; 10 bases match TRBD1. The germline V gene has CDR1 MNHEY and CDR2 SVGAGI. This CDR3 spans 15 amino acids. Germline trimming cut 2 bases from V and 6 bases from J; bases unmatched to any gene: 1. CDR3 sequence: CASSYRDRGNSPLHF. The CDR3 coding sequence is TGTGCCAGCAGTTACCGGGACAGGGGTAATTCACCCCTCCACTTT.